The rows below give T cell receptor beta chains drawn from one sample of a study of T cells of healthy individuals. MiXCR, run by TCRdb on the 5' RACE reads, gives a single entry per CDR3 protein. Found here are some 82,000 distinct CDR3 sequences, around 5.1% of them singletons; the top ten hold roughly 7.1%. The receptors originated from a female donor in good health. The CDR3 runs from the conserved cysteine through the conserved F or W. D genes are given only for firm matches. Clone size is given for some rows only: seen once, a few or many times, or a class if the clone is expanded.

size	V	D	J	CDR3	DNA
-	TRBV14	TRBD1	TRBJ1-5	CASSQGGGGQPQHF	TGTGCCAGCAGCCAAGGAGGAGGGGGCCAGCCCCAGCATTTT
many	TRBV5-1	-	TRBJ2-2	CASSLTVNTGELFF	TGCGCCAGCAGCTTGACAGTGAACACCGGGGAGCTGTTTTTT
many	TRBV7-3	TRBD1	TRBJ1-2	CASSLGQGEAYGYTF	TGTGCCAGCAGCTTGGGACAGGGGGAGGCCTATGGCTACACCTTC
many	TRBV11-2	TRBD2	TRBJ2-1	CASRRLGTSGNPEQFF	TGTGCCAGCAGGAGACTCGGGACTAGCGGGAATCCTGAGCAGTTCTTC
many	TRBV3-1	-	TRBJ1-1	CASSQYEGGRNYGNTEAFF	TGTGCCAGCAGCCAATATGAAGGGGGACGGAATTATGGGAACACTGAAGCTTTCTTT
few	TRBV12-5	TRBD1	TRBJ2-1	CASGLVIGDRGKIEQFF	TGTGCTAGTGGTTTGGTAATTGGGGACAGGGGCAAGATTGAGCAGTTCTTC
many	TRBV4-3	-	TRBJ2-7	CASSQDWGAGSSYEQYF	TGCGCCAGCAGCCAAGATTGGGGCGCCGGAAGCTCCTACGAGCAGTACTTC
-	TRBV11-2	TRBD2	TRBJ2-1	CASSSLAGGRNEQFF	TGTGCCAGCAGCTCCTTAGCGGGAGGTCGAAATGAGCAGTTCTTC
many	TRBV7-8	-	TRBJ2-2	CASSLAWPSRPGELFF	TGTGCCAGCAGCTTAGCTTGGCCCAGCAGGCCCGGGGAGCTGTTTTTT
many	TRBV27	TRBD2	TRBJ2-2	CASSRLGGRVTGELFF	TGTGCCAGCAGTCGTCTTGGCGGGAGGGTCACCGGGGAGCTGTTTTTT
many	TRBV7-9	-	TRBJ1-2	CASSLRLDGYTF	TGTGCCAGCAGCTTAAGGCTAGATGGCTACACCTTC
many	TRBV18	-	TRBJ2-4	CASSPTAIAKNIQYF	TGTGCCAGCTCACCGACAGCGATAGCCAAAAACATTCAGTACTTC
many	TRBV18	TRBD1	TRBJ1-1	CASSPQLPDRGTEAFF	TGTGCCAGCTCACCACAGCTCCCTGACAGGGGAACTGAAGCTTTCTTT
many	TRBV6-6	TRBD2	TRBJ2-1	CASSNSAGKYNEQFF	TGTGCCAGCAGTAACTCAGCGGGAAAATACAATGAGCAGTTCTTC